This is a list of T cell receptor beta chains from one sample in a study of T cell responses to AZD1222 COVID-19 vaccine. Measured with immunoSEQ multiplex PCR; TCRdb has only the in-frame clones, and not every one. The sample has fewer than 120,000 clones, roughly four fifths seen once; the top ten hold less than 5%. This sample comprised peripheral blood, obtained on day 0 of AZD1222 vaccination. The receptors originated from an adult in good health. The CDR3 runs from the conserved cysteine through the conserved F or W. D genes are given only for firm matches. Clone size is shown for a subset of rows, as once, few, many or a class of expanded clone.

.	TRBV28	TRBJ2-2	.	TGTGCCAGCAGCTCAAACGGGGCCGCGAACACCGGGGAGCTGTTTTTT	CASSSNGAANTGELFF
.	TRBV19	TRBJ2-6	TRBD1	TGTGCCAGTAGTATACTCGGGGACAGACGATCTTCTGGGGCCAACGTCCTGACTTTC	CASSILGDRRSSGANVLTF
.	TRBV19	TRBJ1-1	.	TGTGCCAGTAGTCTGTCAGGAGTCACTGAAGCTTTCTTT	CASSLSGVTEAFF
once	TRBV28	TRBJ2-7	.	TGTGCCAGCAGTGGGGCGGGGCTCTCCTACGAGCAGTACTTC	CASSGAGLSYEQYF
.	TRBV7-9	TRBJ2-3	TRBD1	TGTGCCAGCAGCCCCGACAGGGGGCCCATCACAGATACGCAGTATTTT	CASSPDRGPITDTQYF
.	TRBV28	TRBJ2-5	.	TGTGCCAGCAGTTTATTATCGTTAGCTAGGGGTAGAGAGACCCAGTACTTC	CASSLLSLARGRETQYF
few	TRBV3-1/TRBV3-2	TRBJ2-7	TRBD1	TGTGCCAGCAGCCAAGAGAACAGGGGCGCCTACGAGCAGTACTTC	CASSQENRGAYEQYF
many	TRBV12-3/TRBV12-4	TRBJ1-1	TRBD1	TGTGCCAGCAGGGTGACAGGGTCCACTGAAGCTTTCTTT	CASRVTGSTEAFF
medium-sized	TRBV7-8	TRBJ2-7	.	TGTGCCAGCAGCGTACAGGGTAAGATTACCGGCGAGCAGTACTTC	CASSVQGKITGEQYF
few	TRBV18	TRBJ2-1	.	TGTGCCAGCTCACCTGACGACTGGCTGTTCTTC	CASSPDDWLFF
.	TRBV7-2	TRBJ2-5	.	TGTGCCAGCAGCTTACAGCCAGGAGAGACCCAGTACTTC	CASSLQPGETQYF
.	TRBV7-2	TRBJ1-3	.	TGTGCCAGCAGCCCGCAGAGGAGCGTTGGAAACACCATATATTTT	CASSPQRSVGNTIYF
once	TRBV7-2	TRBJ2-4	.	TGTGCCAGCAGCTCCGACTGGAGGGGGGGCATTCAGTACTTC	CASSSDWRGGIQYF
.	TRBV30	TRBJ2-2	.	TGTGCCTGGAGCACTAGATCGGCCGGGGAGCTGTTTTTT	CAWSTRSAGELFF
.	TRBV28	TRBJ1-6	.	TGTGCCAGCAGTTTTGGGGGCTCACCCCCTAATTCACCCCTCCACTTT	CASSFGGSPPNSPLHF
once	TRBV12-2	TRBJ2-5	.	TGTGCAAGTCGCTTAGCGCAGGACAGGGGGAATTTAGGAGAGACCCAGTACTTC	CASRLAQDRGNLGETQYF
few	TRBV29-1	TRBJ2-2	TRBD1	TGCAGCGTCGCCAACTGGGACAGGGTAAAGGGGGAGCTGTTTTTT	CSVANWDRVKGELFF
.	TRBV2	TRBJ1-6	.	TGTGCCAGCAGCGCACGGGACCCCCTATTTTGGGCCTCACCCCTCCACTTT	CASSARDPLFWASPLHF
.	TRBV5-1	TRBJ2-1	.	TGCGCCAGCAGCTTGACGGGGGTCCAATCATCTGAGCAGTTCTTC	CASSLTGVQSSEQFF
.	TRBV6-4	TRBJ1-6	.	TGTGCCAGCAGTGCCGTGCGGCAGGGGCATTCACCCCTCCACTTT	CASSAVRQGHSPLHF
.	TRBV28	TRBJ1-6	.	TGTGCCAGCAGTTCCGCCAATTCACCCCTCCACTTT	CASSSANSPLHF
.	TRBV19	TRBJ1-5	.	TGTGCCAGTAGCCGGGGCAGGGGCGGCAATCAGCCCCAGCATTTT	CASSRGRGGNQPQHF
.	TRBV7-8	TRBJ2-7	.	TGTGCCAGCAGCCCCCGTGAGGGTTCCTACGAGCAGTACTTC	CASSPREGSYEQYF
.	TRBV4-1	TRBJ1-2	.	TGCGCCAGCAGCCAAGTGAATCAGAACCGCTATGGCTACACCTTC	CASSQVNQNRYGYTF
once	TRBV4-1	TRBJ2-2	TRBD2	TGCGCCAGCAGCCTCCTGACTAGCGGGAGGGCGAACACCGGGGAGCTGTTTTTT	CASSLLTSGRANTGELFF
.	TRBV7-3	TRBJ1-2	.	TGTGCCAGCAGCTTACCCCGCTATGGCTACACCTTC	CASSLPRYGYTF
few	TRBV7-2	TRBJ2-6	.	TGTGCCAGCAGCTTAGGCTCTGGGGCCAACGTCCTGACTTTC	CASSLGSGANVLTF
.	TRBV7-8	TRBJ2-3	TRBD2	TGTGCCAGCAGCTTAGAGGCGGGGGGGAAAAACACAGATACGCAGTATTTT	CASSLEAGGKNTDTQYF
.	TRBV7-9	TRBJ1-5	.	TGTGCCAGCAGCTTAGACAGTCAGCCCCAGCATTTT	CASSLDSQPQHF
.	TRBV24-1	TRBJ1-4	TRBD1	TGTGCCACCAGTGAACGGACAGGGGATCGTACTAATGAAAAACTGTTTTTT	CATSERTGDRTNEKLFF
.	TRBV11-2	TRBJ1-4	TRBD1	TGTGCCAGCAGCAGACCGGGACAGGGTTCGGGTGAAAAACTGTTTTTT	CASSRPGQGSGEKLFF
.	TRBV5-5	TRBJ1-3	.	TGTGCCAGCAGCGAGGAACTGAACTCTGGAAACACCATATATTTT	CASSEELNSGNTIYF
few	TRBV19	TRBJ1-5	.	TGTGCCAGTAGTATGGGCCTAGGTAGCAATCAGCCCCAGCATTTT	CASSMGLGSNQPQHF
once	TRBV18	TRBJ1-4	TRBD1	TGTGCCAGCTCACCACACAGGGGTGTGGAAGAAAAACTGTTTTTT	CASSPHRGVEEKLFF
.	TRBV27	TRBJ1-3	.	TGTGCCAGCAGTCCCGGGATCACCCGGGGAAACACCATATATTTT	CASSPGITRGNTIYF